Sequencing of this T cell receptor (beta chain) was carried out in a study of T-cell memory formation after mild COVID-19. Broader study findings: Clones that contracted from day 15 to 85 had balanced CD4/CD8; later expanders were CD4+ biased. Researchers could not confirm that second-wave clones peaking on day 37 targeted SARS-CoV-2.

The CDR3 totals 15 residues. With V trimmed by 4 bases and J by 0 bases, 2 bases remained unmatched. CDR1 and CDR2 (germline): SQVTM, ANQGSEA. There are a few counts of this clonotype. Its specificity is not known. TCRdb re-called the 5' RACE reads through MiXCR, storing one row per CDR3 protein. Of 92,000 or so distinct CDR3 sequences listed, roughly 15% are singletons. This TCR came from a man aged 18 to 29 who had mild COVID-19 (a few samples of this study predate the infection). Cell type and time point are not known. The sample consisted of PBMCs or a T cell subset sorted from them (not recorded which). This chain uses TRBV29-1 with TRBJ2-3, with 12 nucleotides matching TRBD2. The CDR3 coding sequence is TGCAGCGTTGCCGGACTAGCGGGGAGCACAGATACGCAGTATTTT. This gives the protein CSVAGLAGSTDTQYF.